These T cell receptor beta chains were read from a single sample in a study of T cells in Graves' hyperthyroidism and ophthalmopathy. TCRdb called the multiplex PCR reads again in MiXCR, with one record for every CDR3 protein. The data hold roughly 700,000 distinct CDR3 sequences, with approximately 14% observed a single time. Sequencing used blood. The receptors stem from a woman younger than 35 with Graves' hyperthyroidism. Both conserved end residues are part of each CDR3. D genes are given only for firm matches. Clone size is given for some rows only: seen once, a few or many times, or a class if the clone is expanded.

cdr3_nt	cdr3_aa	clone_size	v_call	j_call	d_call
TGCAGTGCTAGAGAACCTCTAACCTACGAGCAGTACTTC	CSAREPLTYEQYF	-	TRBV20-1	TRBJ2-7	-
TGCAGTGCTAGAGGAAACAGGGGAGAGGCAGATACGCAGTATTTT	CSARGNRGEADTQYF	many	TRBV20-1	TRBJ2-3	TRBD1
TGTGCCAGCAGCCAAGATGGGAGCGGGTGGATCGCCGGGGAGCTGTTTTTT	CASSQDGSGWIAGELFF	-	TRBV4-2	TRBJ2-2	-
TGTGCCAGCAGGCCGACTAGCTTAGGGGATGGTGCCTACGAGCAGTACTTC	CASRPTSLGDGAYEQYF	many	TRBV6-4	TRBJ2-7	TRBD2
TGTGCCAGTAGGCTCTTTGGGCAGAGTAATTCACCCCTCCACTTT	CASRLFGQSNSPLHF	-	TRBV19	TRBJ1-6	-
TGTGCCAGCAGCTTAGTTGTGACCGGGTTGGGCTACAATGAGCAGTTCTTC	CASSLVVTGLGYNEQFF	-	TRBV7-2	TRBJ2-1	-
TGCAGTGCTAGAGATCGGTCCTCTGGAAACACCATATATTTT	CSARDRSSGNTIYF	-	TRBV20-1	TRBJ1-3	-
TGTGCCAGCAGCTCAGCCCCCAGACAGGGTTTGAGGAAAAAACTGTTTTTT	CASSSAPRQGLRKKLFF	many	TRBV7-9	TRBJ1-4	TRBD1
TGTGCCAGCACCGCACTGGGGCGGGATAGTTACAATGAGCAGTTCTTC	CASTALGRDSYNEQFF	-	TRBV7-9	TRBJ2-1	-
TGTGCCAACCTTCAGGGGGCAGCTGGGGCCAACGTCCTGACTTTC	CANLQGAAGANVLTF	-	TRBV10-3	TRBJ2-6	TRBD1
TGTGCCAGTGTCACCGGGACAGGGTACAATCAGCCCCAGCATTTT	CASVTGTGYNQPQHF	few	TRBV19	TRBJ1-5	TRBD1